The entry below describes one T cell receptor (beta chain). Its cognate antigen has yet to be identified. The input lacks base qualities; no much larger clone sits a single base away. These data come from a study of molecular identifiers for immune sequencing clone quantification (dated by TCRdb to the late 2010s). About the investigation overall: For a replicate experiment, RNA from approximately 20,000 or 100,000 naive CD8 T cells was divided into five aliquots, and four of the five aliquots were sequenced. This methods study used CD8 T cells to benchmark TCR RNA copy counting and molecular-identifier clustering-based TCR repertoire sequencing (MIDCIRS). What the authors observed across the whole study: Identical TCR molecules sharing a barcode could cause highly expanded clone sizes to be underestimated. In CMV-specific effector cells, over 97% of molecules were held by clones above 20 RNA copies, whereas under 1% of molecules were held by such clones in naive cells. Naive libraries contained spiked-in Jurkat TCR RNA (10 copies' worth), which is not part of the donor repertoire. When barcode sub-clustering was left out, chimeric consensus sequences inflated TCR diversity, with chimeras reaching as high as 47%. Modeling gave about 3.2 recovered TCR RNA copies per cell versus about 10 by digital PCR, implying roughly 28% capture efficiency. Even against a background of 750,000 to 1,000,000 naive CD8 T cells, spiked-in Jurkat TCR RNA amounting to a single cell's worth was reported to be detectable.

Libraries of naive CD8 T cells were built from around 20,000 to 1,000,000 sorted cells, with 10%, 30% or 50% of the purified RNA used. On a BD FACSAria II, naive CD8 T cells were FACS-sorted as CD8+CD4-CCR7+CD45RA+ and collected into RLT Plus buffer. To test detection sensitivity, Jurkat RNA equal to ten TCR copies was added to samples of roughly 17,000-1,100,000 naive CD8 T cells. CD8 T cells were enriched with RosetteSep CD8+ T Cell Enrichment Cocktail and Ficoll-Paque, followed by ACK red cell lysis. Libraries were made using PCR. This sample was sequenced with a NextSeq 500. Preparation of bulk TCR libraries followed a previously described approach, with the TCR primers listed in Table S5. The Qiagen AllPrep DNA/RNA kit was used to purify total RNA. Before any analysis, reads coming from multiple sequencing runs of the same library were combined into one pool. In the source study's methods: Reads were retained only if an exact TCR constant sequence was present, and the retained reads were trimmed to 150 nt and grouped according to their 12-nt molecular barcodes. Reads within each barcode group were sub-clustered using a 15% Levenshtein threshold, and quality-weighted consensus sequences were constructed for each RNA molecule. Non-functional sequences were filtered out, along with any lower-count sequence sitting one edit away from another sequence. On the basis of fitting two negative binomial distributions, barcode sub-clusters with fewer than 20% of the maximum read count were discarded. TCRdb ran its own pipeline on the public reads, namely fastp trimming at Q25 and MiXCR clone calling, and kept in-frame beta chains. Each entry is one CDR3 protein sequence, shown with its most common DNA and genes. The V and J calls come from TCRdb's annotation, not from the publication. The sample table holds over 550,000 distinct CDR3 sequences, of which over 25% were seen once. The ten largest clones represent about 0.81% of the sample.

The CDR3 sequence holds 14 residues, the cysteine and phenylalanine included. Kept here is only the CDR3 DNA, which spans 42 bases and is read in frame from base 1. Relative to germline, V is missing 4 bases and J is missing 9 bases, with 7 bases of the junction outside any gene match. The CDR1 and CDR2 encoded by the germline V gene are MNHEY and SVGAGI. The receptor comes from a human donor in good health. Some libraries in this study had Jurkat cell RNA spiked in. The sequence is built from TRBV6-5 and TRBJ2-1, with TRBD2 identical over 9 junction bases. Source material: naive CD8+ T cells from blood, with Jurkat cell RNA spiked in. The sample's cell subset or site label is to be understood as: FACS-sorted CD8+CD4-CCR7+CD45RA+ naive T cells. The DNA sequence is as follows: TGTGCCAGCAGTTGGGCGGGGGGGCCTGGTGAGCAGTTCTTC. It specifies CASSWAGGPGEQFF.